The 7 T cell receptor beta chains listed next were all sequenced from one sample in a study of Graves' ophthalmopathy and Graves' hyperthyroidism. Beta-chain TCR CDR3 regions were amplified from RNA transcripts. First-round RT-PCR relied on HTBI primers, and a second-round multiplex PCR came next. TCRdb recomputed calls from the multiplex PCR reads with MiXCR, one row per CDR3 protein. The repertoire consists of a few hundred thousand distinct CDR3 sequences, with less than 20% occurring once and the leading ten covering roughly 7%. Sequencing was performed on peripheral blood. Receptors were obtained from a woman aged 18-29 years with stable Graves' hyperthyroidism.

As to this clonotype: A much larger clone lies one base from this, so it may be a read error. This chain links TRBV4-1 with TRBJ1-3; TRBD1 is a possible D gene (6 bases). The germline V gene has CDR1 MGHRA and CDR2 YSYEKL. The CDR3 length is 15 residues. The DNA for the CDR3 is TGCGCCAGCAGCCATCAGGGGAGCTCTGGAAACACCATATGTTTT. It codes for CASSHQGSSGNTICF.

As for this clonotype: A much bigger clone sits one base away, suggesting this may be a read error. This chain links TRBV9 with TRBJ2-5; TRBD2 matches 7 bases. The CDR3 covers 15 residues. Germline V lookup: CDR1 SGDLS, CDR2 YYNGEE. The CDR3 DNA reads as TGTGCCAGAAGCGCGTTGGCCAGGGAGGGAGAGACCCAGTACTTC. Its protein is CARSALAREGETQYF. The full variable domain, rest sourced from reference TRBV9 and TRBJ2-5, is DSGVTQTPKHLITATGQRVTLRCSPRSGDLSVYWYQQSLDQGLQFLIQYYNGEERAKGNILERFSAQQFPDLHSELNLSSLELGDSALYFCARSALAREGETQYFGPGTRLLVL.

The table lists this clonotype with many counts. This rearrangement joins TRBV29-1 to TRBJ1-1, with D possibly being TRBD1 (6 bases). The CDR3 is 15 amino acids. The germline gives CDR1 SQVTM, CDR2 ANQGSEA. Trimming pared 4 bases from V and 0 bases from J, leaving 15 bases between. The CDR3 DNA follows: TGCAGCGTTGCACTACAGGGTAACATGAACACTGAAGCTTTCTTT. Amino acids: CSVALQGNMNTEAFF.

This clonotype has a count of ten or more. The genes are TRBV20-1 and TRBJ1-3; perhaps TRBD1 as D (5 bases). The germline V and J ends were trimmed by 1 base and 2 bases, with 12 bases remaining between them. This CDR3 is 15 amino acids long. Germline V gives CDR1 DFQATT, CDR2 SNEGSKA (reference sequence). The DNA for the CDR3 is TGCAGTGCTAGAGCTGGCAGGGTTACTGGAAACACCATATATTTT. It encodes CSARAGRVTGNTIYF.

This clonotype was counted ten times or more. V usage is TRBV20-1 and J usage is TRBJ2-5; D possibly uses TRBD1 or TRBD2 (5 bases each). The CDR3 has 13 residues. Germline lookup yields CDR1 DFQATT and CDR2 SNEGSKA (reference sequence). V was clipped by 3 bases and J by 4 bases, with 12 bases between them. CDR3 sequence (DNA): TGCAGTGCTAGTGTATTTGGGGGAGAGACCCAGTACTTC. This translates into CSASVFGGETQYF.

This chain links TRBV6-1 with TRBJ2-7, with TRBD2 as a possible D gene (7 bases). The germline CDR1 and CDR2 sequences are MNHNS and SASEGT. The ends were cut back, 7 bases at V and 0 bases at J, with 10 bases in the middle. This CDR3 region has 13 residues. CDR3 nucleotides: TGTGCCAGCACAGGGGACTACTCCTACGAGCAGTACTTC. Encoded protein: CASTGDYSYEQYF.

The chain combines TRBV25-1 with TRBJ2-7; 8 bases match TRBD2. The CDR3 loop spans 14 amino acids. Germline loops: CDR1 MGHDK, CDR2 SYGVNS. J lost 2 bases, V lost 5 bases, and 5 bases had no gene match. The CDR3 DNA reads as TGTGCCAGCAGTCAGGCGGGGGGCACCTACGAGCAGTACTTC. Amino acid sequence: CASSQAGGTYEQYF.